These T cell receptor beta chains were read from a single sample in a study of cytomegalovirus exposure and HLA in healthy donors. Some clones are missing from TCRdb's copy, which holds only in-frame ones; the method was immunoSEQ multiplex PCR. The repertoire has roughly 120,000 clones, around 84% of them found once; the top ten carry roughly 23%. Input material: PBMCs. These receptors were obtained from a man under 40 in good health and CMV-seropositive. Both conserved end residues are part of each CDR3. The D gene is left open where the match is weak. Not all rows give a size; the values are once, few, many and, for expanded clones, a class.

clone size: -; D gene: TRBD1; V gene: TRBV9; J gene: TRBJ1-2; CDR3 protein: CASTPGQGTYGYTF; CDR3 DNA: TGTGCCAGCACTCCGGGACAGGGGACCTATGGCTACACCTTC
clone size: -; D gene: -; V gene: TRBV5-6; J gene: TRBJ1-2; CDR3 protein: CASSLLAGRNYGYTF; CDR3 DNA: TGTGCCAGCAGCTTGTTGGCAGGGCGGAACTATGGCTACACCTTC
clone size: -; D gene: -; V gene: TRBV5-4; J gene: TRBJ1-3; CDR3 protein: CASSLMSSGNTIYF; CDR3 DNA: TGTGCCAGCAGCTTAATGAGCTCTGGAAACACCATATATTTT
clone size: -; D gene: TRBD2; V gene: TRBV19; J gene: TRBJ2-7; CDR3 protein: CDSRSGTPGLEPYF; CDR3 DNA: TGTGACAGTAGAAGCGGGACTCCCGGGTTGGAGCCGTACTTC
clone size: -; D gene: TRBD1; V gene: TRBV5-6; J gene: TRBJ1-2; CDR3 protein: CASSSTGDYYGYTF; CDR3 DNA: TGTGCCAGCAGCTCGACAGGGGATTATTATGGCTACACCTTC
clone size: -; D gene: TRBD1; V gene: TRBV6-5; J gene: TRBJ1-2; CDR3 protein: CASSLGQAHYGYTF; CDR3 DNA: TGTGCCAGCAGTTTGGGACAGGCCCACTATGGCTACACCTTC
clone size: once; D gene: -; V gene: TRBV10-3; J gene: TRBJ2-5; CDR3 protein: CAIMVGQEGETQYF; CDR3 DNA: TGTGCCATCATGGTAGGACAGGAGGGAGAGACCCAGTACTTC
clone size: -; D gene: TRBD1; V gene: TRBV7-9; J gene: TRBJ2-1; CDR3 protein: CASSYTGDAHNEQFF; CDR3 DNA: TGTGCCAGCAGCTACACAGGGGACGCCCACAATGAGCAGTTCTTC
clone size: -; D gene: -; V gene: TRBV11-2; J gene: TRBJ2-5; CDR3 protein: CASSLVEGLGETQYF; CDR3 DNA: TGTGCCAGCAGCTTAGTGGAGGGGCTGGGGGAGACCCAGTACTTC
clone size: -; D gene: TRBD2; V gene: TRBV9; J gene: TRBJ2-3; CDR3 protein: CASSVLAGDTDTQYF; CDR3 DNA: TGTGCCAGCAGCGTACTAGCGGGGGACACAGATACGCAGTATTTT
clone size: -; D gene: -; V gene: TRBV7-2; J gene: TRBJ2-5; CDR3 protein: CASSSGQKETQYF; CDR3 DNA: TGTGCCAGCAGCAGCGGACAGAAAGAGACCCAGTACTTC
clone size: -; D gene: TRBD1; V gene: TRBV5-6; J gene: TRBJ2-3; CDR3 protein: CASMRGQVTDTQYF; CDR3 DNA: TGTGCCAGCATGAGGGGACAGGTCACAGATACGCAGTATTTT
clone size: -; D gene: -; V gene: TRBV5-4; J gene: TRBJ1-1; CDR3 protein: CASSSTGRQNTEAFF; CDR3 DNA: TGTGCCAGCAGCTCAACAGGGCGTCAGAACACTGAAGCTTTCTTT
clone size: -; D gene: TRBD2; V gene: TRBV4-1; J gene: TRBJ2-3; CDR3 protein: CASSQQLAGGPSDTQYF; CDR3 DNA: TGCGCCAGCAGCCAACAGCTAGCGGGAGGGCCTTCAGATACGCAGTATTTT
clone size: once; D gene: TRBD1; V gene: TRBV5-1; J gene: TRBJ1-5; CDR3 protein: CASSVGQNQPQHF; CDR3 DNA: TGCGCCAGCAGCGTGGGACAGAATCAGCCCCAGCATTTT
clone size: -; D gene: -; V gene: TRBV7-8; J gene: TRBJ2-7; CDR3 protein: CASSSGSYRITGAYEQYF; CDR3 DNA: TGTGCCAGCAGCTCCGGGTCGTATCGTATAACGGGGGCCTACGAGCAGTACTTC
clone size: -; D gene: -; V gene: TRBV5-1; J gene: TRBJ2-2; CDR3 protein: CASTGQGNTGELFF; CDR3 DNA: TGCGCCAGCACTGGGCAGGGGAATACCGGGGAGCTGTTTTTT
clone size: -; D gene: -; V gene: TRBV6-5; J gene: TRBJ1-2; CDR3 protein: CASSSHPGVNYGYTF; CDR3 DNA: TGTGCCAGCAGTTCCCACCCGGGTGTTAACTATGGCTACACCTTC
clone size: -; D gene: -; V gene: TRBV10-3; J gene: TRBJ2-1; CDR3 protein: CAIRPPGSYNEQFF; CDR3 DNA: TGTGCCATCAGGCCGCCAGGCTCCTACAATGAGCAGTTCTTC
clone size: -; D gene: -; V gene: TRBV7-2; J gene: TRBJ2-7; CDR3 protein: CASSLVGGHSYEQYF; CDR3 DNA: TGTGCCAGCAGCTTAGTCGGCGGGCACTCCTACGAGCAGTACTTC
clone size: -; D gene: -; V gene: TRBV6-1; J gene: TRBJ2-7; CDR3 protein: CASLARGQGNEQYF; CDR3 DNA: TGTGCCAGCCTGGCCCGGGGACAAGGGAACGAGCAGTACTTC
clone size: -; D gene: -; V gene: TRBV5-1; J gene: TRBJ1-6; CDR3 protein: CASSLTQGWNSPLHF; CDR3 DNA: TGCGCCAGCAGCTTAACGCAGGGGTGGAATTCACCCCTCCACTTT
clone size: -; D gene: -; V gene: TRBV7-9; J gene: TRBJ2-7; CDR3 protein: CASSLAGASDEQYF; CDR3 DNA: TGTGCCAGCAGCTTAGCGGGGGCGTCGGACGAGCAGTACTTC